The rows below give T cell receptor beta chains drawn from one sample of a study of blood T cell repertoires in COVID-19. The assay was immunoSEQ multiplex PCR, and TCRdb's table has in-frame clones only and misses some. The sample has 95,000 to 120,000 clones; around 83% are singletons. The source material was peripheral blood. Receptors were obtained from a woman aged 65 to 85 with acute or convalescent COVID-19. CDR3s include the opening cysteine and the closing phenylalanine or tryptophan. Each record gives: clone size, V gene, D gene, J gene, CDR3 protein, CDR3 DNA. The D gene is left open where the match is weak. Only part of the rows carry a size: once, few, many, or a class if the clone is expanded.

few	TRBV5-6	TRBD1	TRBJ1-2	CASSLYRDRGNYGYTF	TGTGCCAGCAGCTTGTACCGGGACAGGGGTAACTATGGCTACACCTTC
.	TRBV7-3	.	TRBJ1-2	CASSLSRDVGYTF	TGTGCCAGCAGCTTAAGCAGGGATGTTGGCTACACCTTC
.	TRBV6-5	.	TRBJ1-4	CASRQGILGEKLFF	TGTGCCAGCAGGCAGGGTATCTTAGGTGAAAAACTGTTTTTT
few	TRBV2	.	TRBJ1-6	CASSDRSRSPLHF	TGTGCCAGCAGTGACAGGTCTCGGTCACCCCTCCACTTT
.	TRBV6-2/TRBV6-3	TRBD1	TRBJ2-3	CASSYDWTGGTDTQYF	TGTGCCAGCAGTTACGACTGGACAGGGGGTACAGATACGCAGTATTTT
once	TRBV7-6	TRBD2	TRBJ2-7	CASSLSGRGSYEQYF	TGTGCCAGCAGCTTATCAGGGAGGGGCTCCTACGAGCAGTACTTC
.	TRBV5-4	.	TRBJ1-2	CASSLSREGVYGYTF	TGTGCCAGCAGCTTGAGCAGGGAAGGGGTGTATGGCTACACCTTC
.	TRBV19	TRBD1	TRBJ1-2	CASSGPTGDKFYGYTF	TGTGCCAGTAGCGGACCTACAGGGGATAAATTCTATGGCTACACCTTC
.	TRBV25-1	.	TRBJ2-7	CASSAGLPYYEQYF	TGTGCCAGCAGTGCAGGACTGCCCTACTACGAGCAGTACTTC
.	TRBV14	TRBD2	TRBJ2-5	CASSQVGLAGLRGTQYF	TGTGCCAGCAGCCAAGTAGGGCTAGCGGGGCTGCGGGGGACCCAGTACTTC
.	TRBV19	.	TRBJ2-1	CASSGPLGRLVPQMQFF	TGTGCCAGTAGCGGACCCTTGGGGAGACTAGTTCCCCAAATGCAGTTCTTC
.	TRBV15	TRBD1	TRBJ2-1	CATSRGGTGVNEQFF	TGTGCCACCAGCAGAGGGGGAACAGGGGTCAATGAGCAGTTCTTC
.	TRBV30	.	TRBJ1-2	CAWSVPGVSREYYGYTF	TGTGCCTGGAGTGTACCAGGCGTAAGCAGGGAATACTATGGCTACACCTTC
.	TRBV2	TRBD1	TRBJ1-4	CASNREWQGDEKLFF	TGTGCCAGCAACAGAGAGTGGCAGGGGGACGAAAAACTGTTTTTT
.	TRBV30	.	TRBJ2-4	CAWRAVLSRAKNIQYF	TGTGCCTGGAGGGCTGTCTTGTCTCGCGCCAAAAACATTCAGTACTTC
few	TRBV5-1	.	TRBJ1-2	CASSPGVRAGSYGYTF	TGCGCCAGCAGCCCGGGGGTTAGGGCGGGTAGCTATGGCTACACCTTC
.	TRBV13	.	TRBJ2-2	CASSPGGQGYTGELFF	TGTGCCAGCAGCCCGGGGGGCCAGGGATACACCGGGGAGCTGTTTTTT
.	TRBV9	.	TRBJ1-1	CASSVGGQNTEAFF	TGTGCCAGCAGCGTAGGTGGGCAGAACACTGAAGCTTTCTTT
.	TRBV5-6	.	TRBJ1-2	CASSWQGLNTNYGYTF	TGTGCCAGCAGCTGGCAGGGGCTCAATACTAACTATGGCTACACCTTC
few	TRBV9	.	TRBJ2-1	CASSVTHRSYNEQFF	TGTGCCAGCAGCGTAACACACCGCTCCTACAATGAGCAGTTCTTC
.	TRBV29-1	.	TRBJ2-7	CSVERGEQYF	TGCAGCGTTGAAAGGGGGGAGCAGTACTTC
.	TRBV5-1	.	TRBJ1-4	CASSLGGDRNEKLFF	TGCGCCAGCAGCTTGGGGGGTGACAGGAATGAAAAACTGTTTTTT
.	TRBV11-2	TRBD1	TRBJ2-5	CASSLGFTGGEETQYF	TGTGCCAGCAGCTTAGGTTTCACAGGGGGCGAGGAGACCCAGTACTTC
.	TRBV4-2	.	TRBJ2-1	CASSQGSANNEQFF	TGTGCCAGCAGCCAAGGTTCCGCTAACAATGAGCAGTTCTTC
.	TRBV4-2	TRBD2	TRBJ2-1	CASSLSWAAGGNNEQFF	TGTGCCAGCAGCCTAAGTTGGGCGGCGGGGGGGAACAATGAGCAGTTCTTC
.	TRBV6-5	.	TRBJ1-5	CASSYSANQPQHF	TGTGCCAGCAGTTACTCAGCGAATCAGCCCCAGCATTTT
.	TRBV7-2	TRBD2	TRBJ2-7	CASSLVAGQDPEQYF	TGTGCCAGCAGCTTAGTAGCGGGGCAAGATCCCGAGCAGTACTTC
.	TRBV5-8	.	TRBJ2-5	CASSLNSLQETQYF	TGTGCCAGCAGCTTGAACAGCCTCCAAGAGACCCAGTACTTC
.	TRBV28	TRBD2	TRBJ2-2	CASSFGGLAGNTGELFF	TGTGCCAGCAGTTTCGGGGGACTAGCGGGAAACACCGGGGAGCTGTTTTTT
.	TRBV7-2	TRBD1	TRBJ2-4	CASSLVSGQLAKNIQYF	TGTGCCAGCAGCTTAGTGTCGGGACAGTTAGCCAAAAACATTCAGTACTTC
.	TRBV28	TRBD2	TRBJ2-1	CASSLWTSGTNEQFF	TGTGCCAGCAGCCTCTGGACTAGCGGGACCAATGAGCAGTTCTTC
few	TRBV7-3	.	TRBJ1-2	CASSPSPGNNYGYTF	TGTGCCAGCAGCCCCTCACCGGGAAATAACTATGGCTACACCTTC
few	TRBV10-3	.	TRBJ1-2	CAISVNPGGYGYTF	TGTGCCATCAGTGTAAATCCCGGGGGCTATGGCTACACCTTC
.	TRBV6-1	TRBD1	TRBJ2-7	CASSEASRGYEQYF	TGTGCCAGCAGTGAAGCATCCAGGGGGTACGAGCAGTACTTC
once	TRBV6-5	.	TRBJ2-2	CASRQQGANTGELFF	TGTGCCAGCAGGCAACAGGGCGCGAACACCGGGGAGCTGTTTTTT
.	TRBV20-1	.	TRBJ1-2	CSAVGLYGYTF	TGCAGTGCGGTGGGGCTCTATGGCTACACCTTC
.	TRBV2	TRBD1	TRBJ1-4	CASRARRTGWAKTNEKLFF	TGTGCCAGCAGAGCACGTCGGACAGGGTGGGCTAAAACTAATGAAAAACTGTTTTTT
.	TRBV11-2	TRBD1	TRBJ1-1	CASSLVAQGLTEAFF	TGTGCCAGCAGCTTGGTGGCACAGGGGTTGACTGAAGCTTTCTTT
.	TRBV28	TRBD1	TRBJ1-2	CASSSRQGHGYTF	TGTGCCAGCAGTTCCCGACAGGGGCATGGCTACACCTTC
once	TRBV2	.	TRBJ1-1	CASSARQLNTEAFF	TGTGCCAGCAGTGCTCGACAGCTGAACACTGAAGCTTTCTTT
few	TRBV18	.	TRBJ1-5	CASSTQGQPQHF	TGTGCCAGCTCAACCCAGGGACAGCCCCAGCATTTT
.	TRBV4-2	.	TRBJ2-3	CASSPLGVVRIDTDTQYF	TGTGCCAGCAGCCCCCTCGGGGTAGTGAGAATCGACACAGATACGCAGTATTTT
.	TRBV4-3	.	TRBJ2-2	CASSQETVGGELFF	TGCGCCAGCAGCCAAGAAACAGTGGGCGGGGAGCTGTTTTTT
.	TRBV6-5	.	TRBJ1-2	CASSRGGRANYGYTF	TGTGCCAGCAGTAGGGGGGGGAGGGCTAACTATGGCTACACCTTC
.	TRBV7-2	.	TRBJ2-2	CASSLDYNTGELFF	TGTGCCAGCAGCTTAGATTATAACACCGGGGAGCTGTTTTTT
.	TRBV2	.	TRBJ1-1	CASKKQGPNTEAFF	TGTGCCAGCAAAAAGCAGGGGCCGAACACTGAAGCTTTCTTT
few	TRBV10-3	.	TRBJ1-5	CAISDRAGYLGPQHF	TGTGCCATCAGTGATCGGGCAGGGTATCTCGGCCCCCAGCATTTT
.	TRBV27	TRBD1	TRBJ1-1	CASKAGQRNTEAFF	TGTGCCAGCAAGGCGGGACAGAGAAACACTGAAGCTTTCTTT